These T cell receptor beta chains were read from a single sample in a study of cytomegalovirus exposure and HLA in healthy donors. Repertoires were generated with immunoSEQ multiplex PCR, while TCRdb's copy carries only in-frame clones and drops some. The data contain over 150,000 clones, about 90% of them singletons. Sample: PBMCs. Receptor source: a woman under 30 in good health and CMV-seropositive. CDR3s include the opening cysteine and the closing phenylalanine or tryptophan. The size entry is marked missing in some rows and otherwise reads once, few, many or a size class.

v_call	clone_size	j_call	cdr3_aa
TRBV6-4	NA	TRBJ1-2	CASSDSEKDGYTF
TRBV15	NA	TRBJ2-5	CATIGGGNGGIQETQYF
TRBV2	NA	TRBJ2-2	CASSEAVQGADTGELFF
TRBV15	NA	TRBJ2-5	CATSRAGLYQETQYF
TRBV30	many	TRBJ1-6	CAWGDRANSPLHF
TRBV7-8	NA	TRBJ1-6	CASSLATRQNSPLHF
TRBV27	NA	TRBJ1-6	CASSSLQGSTSPLHF
TRBV7-9	NA	TRBJ1-1	CASSWVVGLEAFF
TRBV7-2	NA	TRBJ1-5	CASSFGTRDSNQPQHF
TRBV11-2	NA	TRBJ2-1	CASSFGFGMDPPRNEQFF
TRBV7-2	NA	TRBJ2-3	CASSLEAPEDTQYF
TRBV27	NA	TRBJ2-7	CASSFSTGGYEQYF
TRBV25-1	NA	TRBJ2-7	CASSEHGGDYEQYF
TRBV28	NA	TRBJ1-5	CASSLTGGNQPQHF
TRBV2	NA	TRBJ2-5	CASNGGVGQETQYF
TRBV9	NA	TRBJ2-3	CASSAGGGGTDTQYF
TRBV6-6	NA	TRBJ2-2	CASQGLAGGYTGELFF
TRBV6-4	once	TRBJ2-2	CASRGGGDTGELFF
TRBV6-1	NA	TRBJ1-1	CASRDRGWEDAFF
TRBV7-8	NA	TRBJ2-1	CASSLVQGESYNEQFF
TRBV5-6	NA	TRBJ2-3	CASSLRLAGGWADTQYF
TRBV11-2	NA	TRBJ2-7	CASSVTGGPSVYEQYF
TRBV28	NA	TRBJ2-3	CASTPSTDTQYF
TRBV5-1	NA	TRBJ1-6	CASSGADGLEPPLHF
TRBV4-2	NA	TRBJ2-7	CASSHLGLPYEQYF
TRBV7-2	NA	TRBJ2-1	CASSLGVPSGRLGEFF
TRBV6-5	NA	TRBJ2-7	CASSYGAGQAYEQYF
TRBV15	NA	TRBJ1-1	CATSRDMPDNTEAFF
TRBV6-1	few	TRBJ2-2	CASSAGLAGVTGELFF
TRBV19	NA	TRBJ1-5	CASTKNRDRNQPQHF
TRBV13	NA	TRBJ2-5	CASSFIAGGPGLWTQYF